This T cell receptor (beta chain) is from a study of blood T cell repertoires in COVID-19. Study background: T cells, B-cell-depleted T cells, or PBMCs provided the cDNA or gDNA that served as material.

Germline V gene sequence: CDR1 SGHDT, CDR2 YYEEEE. Unmatched junction bases numbered 10, after V lost 4 bases and J lost 1 base. This CDR3 spans 19 amino acids. In the study's own analysis: By means of reference gene primer amplification, nucleated cell counts were estimated. The assay was immunoSEQ multiplex PCR, and TCRdb's table has in-frame clones only and misses some. Clone size and V and J calls were adopted from that table, with D and trimming inferred from the DNA. The table lists 300,000 or so clones, 85% to 90% of them singletons. Material: peripheral blood. The clonotype originates from a woman in her 30s with COVID-19, enrolled during active disease. The chain employs TRBV5-6 and TRBJ2-2, with TRBD2 matching 13 bases. Here the CDR3 DNA reads TGTGCCAGCAGCGAACTAGCGGGAGGGCCGTTAAAGAACACCGGGGAGCTGTTTTTT. Translated, it gives CASSELAGGPLKNTGELFF.